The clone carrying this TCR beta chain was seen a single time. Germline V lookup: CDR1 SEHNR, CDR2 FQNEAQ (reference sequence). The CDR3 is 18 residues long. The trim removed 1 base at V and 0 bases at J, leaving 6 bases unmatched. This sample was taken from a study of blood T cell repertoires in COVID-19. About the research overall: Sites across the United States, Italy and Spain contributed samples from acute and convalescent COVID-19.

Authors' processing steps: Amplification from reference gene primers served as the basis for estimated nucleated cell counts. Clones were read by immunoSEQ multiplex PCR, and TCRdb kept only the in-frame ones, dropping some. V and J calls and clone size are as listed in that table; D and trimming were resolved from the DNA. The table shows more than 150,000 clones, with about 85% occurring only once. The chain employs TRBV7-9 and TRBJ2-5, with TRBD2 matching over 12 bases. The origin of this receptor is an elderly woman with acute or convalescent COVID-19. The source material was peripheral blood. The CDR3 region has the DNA TGTGCCAGCAGCTTAGAGGGACTAGCGGGTGAGTACCAAGAGACCCAGTACTTC. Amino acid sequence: CASSLEGLAGEYQETQYF.